Presented here are 24 T cell receptor beta chains from one specimen sequenced in a study of T cell repertoires in cytomegalovirus infection (dated by TCRdb to 2018 to 2020). The sequencer was an Illumina HiSeq 1500. TCRdb trimmed the raw reads at Q25, called clones with MiXCR and kept productive beta chains. Each CDR3 protein gets just one entry, which takes the most common genes and DNA from the rows behind it. The table for this sample lists around 740,000 distinct CDR3 sequences; roughly 36% of them were counted only once. The ten largest make up about 2.8% of the sample. Sequences were obtained from PBMCs. Receptor source: a human donor in good health (CMV status not recorded). Some clones in this sample may be carry-over from other donors' samples.

The chain joins TRBV7-9 to TRBJ2-3, with 7 bases matching TRBD1. Trimming removed 5 bases from V and 0 bases from J; junction bases left unmatched: 14. Germline V gene lookup returns CDR1 SEHNR and CDR2 FQNEAQ (reference sequence). This CDR3 comprises 18 residues. The CDR3 sequence is CASSTTTGTETSTDTQYF. The CDR3 DNA sequence: TGTGCCAGCAGCACGACCACCGGGACAGAGACTAGCACAGATACGCAGTATTTT.

J is TRBJ2-1 and V is TRBV10-3; TRBD2 matches 9 bases. From germline, CDR1 is ENHRY and CDR2 SYGVKD. V lost 3 bases and J lost 0; bases outside the gene matches: 3. This CDR3 contains 16 residues. The CDR3 spells CAISDQTSGSYNEQFF. CDR3 coding DNA: TGTGCCATCAGTGACCAGACTAGCGGCTCCTACAATGAGCAGTTCTTC.

This clonotype was observed at least ten times. The chain employs TRBV7-8 and TRBJ2-1; 7 positions agree with TRBD2. J lost 4 bases, V lost 5 bases, and 8 bases had no gene match. The CDR3 covers 15 residues. The germline V gene has CDR1 SGHVS and CDR2 FQNEAQ. CDR3 in DNA: TGTGCCAGCAGCGTTGGACTAGAGCGATACAATGAGCAGTTCTTC. This encodes CASSVGLERYNEQFF.

The rearrangement joins TRBV15 to TRBJ1-1, with D unclear. Germline V gives CDR1 LNHNV, CDR2 YYDKDF (reference sequence). The CDR3 has 15 residues. Trimming left V 0 bases short and J 2 bases short, with 10 bases between. The CDR3 is CATSRDLARNTEAFF. The CDR3 nucleotides are TGTGCCACCAGCAGAGATCTTGCCCGAAACACTGAAGCTTTCTTT.

The V gene is TRBV24-1, the J gene TRBJ2-7, with 9 positions matching TRBD1. CDR1 KGHDR and CDR2 SFDVKD come from the germline V gene. This CDR3 comprises 17 residues. Trimming took 2 bases from V and 2 from J; bases not matched to a gene: 9. The CDR3 region has the DNA TGTGCCACCAGTGATTCTCCCAGGGGGACAGGGCCCTACGAGCAGTACTTC. Its protein is CATSDSPRGTGPYEQYF.

The rearrangement links TRBV5-1 to TRBJ1-6; 9 bases fit TRBD1. From germline, CDR1 is SGHRS and CDR2 YFSETQ. The J segment lost 1 base and the V segment lost 5 bases, leaving 10 bases of the junction unmatched. The CDR3 has 18 residues. The CDR3: CASRPGTGFGSYNSPLHF. The CDR3 nucleotides are TGCGCCAGCAGACCCGGGACAGGGTTTGGGTCCTATAATTCACCCCTCCACTTT. The entire variable domain, with the rest obtained from reference TRBV5-1 and TRBJ1-6, is as follows: KAGVTQTPRYLIKTRGQQVTLSCSPISGHRSVSWYQQTPGQGLQFLFEYFSETQRNKGNFPGRFSGRQFSNSRSEMNVSTLELGDSALYLCASRPGTGFGSYNSPLHFGNGTRLTVT.

This sequence joins TRBV5-6 and TRBJ1-6; no firm D call. The CDR3 has 16 residues. CDR1 and CDR2 (germline): SGHDT, YYEEEE. V was trimmed by 1 base and J by 6 bases, leaving 14 bases between them. The CDR3 protein is CASSLRSVRSNSPLHF. CDR3 DNA: TGTGCCAGCAGCTTGAGATCTGTGAGGTCTAATTCACCCCTCCACTTT. The whole variable domain, filled in from reference TRBV5-6 and TRBJ1-6, reads DAGVTQSPTHLIKTRGQQVTLRCSPKSGHDTVSWYQQALGQGPQFIFQYYEEEERQRGNFPDRFSGHQFPNYSSELNVNALLLGDSALYLCASSLRSVRSNSPLHFGNGTRLTVT.

This rearrangement joins TRBV4-1 to TRBJ1-1; 9 nucleotides align to TRBD1. Trimming at V came to 1 base and at J to 2 bases, leaving 8 bases not matched to a gene. This CDR3 is 17 amino acids long. Germline lookup yields CDR1 MGHRA and CDR2 YSYEKL. The CDR3 DNA reads as TGCGCCAGCAGCCAAGCTTCTGGACAGGGGAGAAACACTGAAGCTTTCTTT. It codes for CASSQASGQGRNTEAFF.

This clonotype was found many times. The chain joins TRBV28 to TRBJ2-7, with 7 bases identical to TRBD1. This CDR3 is built from 15 residues. Trimming at V came to 6 bases and at J to 2 bases, leaving 10 bases not matched to a gene. Germline-derived CDR1 and CDR2 are MDHEN and SYDVKM. The CDR3 protein is CASSILGGATYEQYF. The CDR3 bases are TGTGCCAGCAGCATCTTAGGGGGCGCGACCTACGAGCAGTACTTC.

This clonotype was detected only a few times. V is TRBV18 and J is TRBJ1-6; D is undetermined. V lost 3 bases to trimming and J lost 0 bases, with 12 bases between them. This CDR3 is built from 17 residues. Germline lookup yields CDR1 KGHSH and CDR2 LQKENI. The CDR3 bases are TGTGCCAGCTCACCGTTAAACCCGAGCTCCTATAATTCACCCCTCCACTTT. This gives the protein CASSPLNPSSYNSPLHF.

The rearrangement links TRBV20-1 to TRBJ1-1; D is possibly TRBD1 (6 bases). The V end lost 1 base, the J end lost 7 bases, and 16 bases lay between the germline ends. From germline, CDR1 is DFQATT and CDR2 SNEGSKA (reference sequence). This CDR3 spans 14 amino acids. CDR3 sequence (DNA): TGCAGTGCTAGAGTTAGGGGGGGAAGGGATGAAGCTTTCTTT. Protein product: CSARVRGGRDEAFF.

The chain couples TRBV10-3 to TRBJ2-1; TRBD2 matches at 7 bases. The CDR3 is 19 residues long. Germline-derived CDR1 and CDR2 are ENHRY and SYGVKD. V shed 4 bases and J 5 bases; nucleotides not matched to a gene: 20. The CDR3 nucleotides are TGTGCCATCAGTGGCCCCCTCGGGAGCGGGATGGGCGGGGACAATGAGCAGTTCTTC. It specifies CAISGPLGSGMGGDNEQFF.

A few counts support this clonotype. This rearrangement joins TRBV5-1 to TRBJ2-7, with TRBD1 matching over 7 bases. Germline lookup yields CDR1 SGHRS and CDR2 YFSETQ. The CDR3 loop spans 15 amino acids. Unmatched junction bases numbered 10, after V lost 4 bases and J lost 3 bases. CDR3 in amino acids: CASSVARDRHYEQYF. DNA for the CDR3: TGCGCCAGCAGCGTAGCCCGGGACAGACACTACGAGCAGTACTTC.

The genes are TRBV27 and TRBJ1-4; D uncertain. V was clipped by 5 bases and J by 2 bases, with 12 bases between them. Germline V lookup: CDR1 MNHEY, CDR2 SMNVEV (reference sequence). CDR3 length equals 15 residues. The CDR3 DNA reads TGTGCCAGCAGTCCAAGGGCTGGGACTAATGAAAAACTGTTTTTT. Its translation: CASSPRAGTNEKLFF.

This clonotype was observed many times. The gene calls are TRBV12-3 or TRBV12-4 and TRBJ1-2; no reliable D call. V dropped 4 bases and J dropped 1 base, with 7 bases sitting between them. This CDR3 is 13 amino acids long. The CDR3 bases are TGTGCCAGCAGTTCTAGGCTTAACTATGGCTACACCTTC. It yields the protein CASSSRLNYGYTF.

This chain uses TRBV2 with TRBJ2-1; tentatively, D is TRBD1 or TRBD2 (5 bases each). Germline assignment: CDR1 SNHLY and CDR2 FYNNEI. The V end was cut by 10 bases, the J end by 6 bases, with 19 bases between. This CDR3 comprises 14 residues. CDR3: CATPGDHSPNEQFF. In DNA form, the CDR3 reads TGTGCCACCCCTGGGGACCACAGCCCCAATGAGCAGTTCTTC.

V is TRBV28 and J is TRBJ2-1; D possibly corresponds to TRBD1 (5 bases). This CDR3 is built from 13 residues. Germline CDR1 MDHEN, CDR2 SYDVKM. The V gene lost 2 bases and the J gene lost 7 bases, with 9 bases spanning the gap. In DNA, the CDR3 is TGTGCCAGCAGTTTACAGGGTCCGAATGAGCAGTTCTTC. Protein sequence: CASSLQGPNEQFF.

This clonotype appeared a single time. The chain combines TRBV20-1 with TRBJ2-7; D not resolved. V lost 0 bases and J lost 0, with 15 bases in between. Per the germline V gene, CDR1 is DFQATT and CDR2 is SNEGSKA (reference sequence). This CDR3 has 16 residues. CDR3 amino acids: CSARDLWAASSYEQYF. The CDR3 coding sequence is TGCAGTGCTAGAGATCTCTGGGCAGCGAGCTCCTACGAGCAGTACTTC.

In its sample, this clonotype was seen many times. The genes are TRBV6-2 or TRBV6-3 and TRBJ1-5; no clear D gene. In germline, CDR1 is MNHEY, CDR2 SVGEGT. Trimming took 0 bases from V and 8 from J, leaving 14 bases between them. The CDR3 is 15 residues long. The CDR3 DNA follows: TGTGCCAGCAGTTACTCGGAGGCTATCAAGGAGCCCCAGCATTTT. Translation gives CASSYSEAIKEPQHF.

This clonotype was detected ten times or more. V is TRBV7-2 and J is TRBJ2-3; 14 positions match TRBD2. V lost 5 bases and J lost 4; bases outside the gene matches: 5. CDR3 length: 16 residues. Germline CDR1 and CDR2: SGHTA and FQGNSA. The CDR3 loop reads CASSLQTSGRADTQYF. The CDR3 DNA is TGTGCCAGCAGCCTCCAGACTAGCGGGAGGGCAGATACGCAGTATTTT.

A few counts support this clonotype. The rearrangement uses TRBV4-1 and TRBJ2-2; D ambiguous. The CDR3 runs 13 residues. Trimming removed 5 bases at V and 4 bases at J, with 8 bases between. Germline V lookup: CDR1 MGHRA, CDR2 YSYEKL. DNA of the CDR3: TGCGCCAGCAGCGGCTCCACCACCGGGGAGCTGTTTTTT. Amino acid sequence: CASSGSTTGELFF.

This clonotype has more than one count but fewer than ten. The rearrangement joins TRBV7-2 to TRBJ2-4; 7 bases align to TRBD1. The CDR3 contains 17 residues. Germline V gene sequence: CDR1 SGHTA, CDR2 FQGNSA. V lost 5 bases to trimming and J lost 7 bases; unmatched junction nucleotides: 17. CDR3 region: CASSPQADRVRGNIQYF. The CDR3 region has the DNA TGTGCCAGCAGCCCGCAAGCAGACAGGGTGCGTGGTAACATTCAGTACTTC.

There are many counts of this clonotype. The V and J genes are TRBV4-2 and TRBJ2-7; D perhaps matches TRBD1 (6 bases). Germline loops: CDR1 LGHNA, CDR2 YNFKEQ. V was pared by 1 base and J by 0 bases, with 16 bases between. The CDR3 extends over 17 amino acids. The CDR3 nucleotides read TGTGCCAGCAGCCAAGCGCTGGGTCAGGGGAGCTCCTACGAGCAGTACTTC. Protein product: CASSQALGQGSSYEQYF.

This clonotype has just a few counts. The rearrangement links TRBV7-2 to TRBJ1-3; D is uncertain. V was shortened by 4 bases and J by 2 bases, with 12 bases between the two germline ends. CDR3 length: 15 amino acids. CDR1 is SGHTA and CDR2 is FQGNSA in the germline V gene. The CDR3 loop reads CASSSKVRPGNTIYF. The CDR3 coding sequence is TGTGCCAGCAGCTCGAAGGTCCGGCCTGGAAACACCATATATTTT.